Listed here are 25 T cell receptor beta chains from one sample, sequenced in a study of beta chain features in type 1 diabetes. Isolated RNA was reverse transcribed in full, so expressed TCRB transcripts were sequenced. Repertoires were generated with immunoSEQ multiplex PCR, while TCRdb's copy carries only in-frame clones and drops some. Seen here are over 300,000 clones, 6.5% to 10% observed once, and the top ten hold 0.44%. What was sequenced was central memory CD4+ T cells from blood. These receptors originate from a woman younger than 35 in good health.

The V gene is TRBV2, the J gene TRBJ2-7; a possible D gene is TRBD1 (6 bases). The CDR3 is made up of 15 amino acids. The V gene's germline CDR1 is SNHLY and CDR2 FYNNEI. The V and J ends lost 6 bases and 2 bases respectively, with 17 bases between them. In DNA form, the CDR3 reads TGTGCCAGCAGCGCGGACAGAGCCCCTGCCTACGAGCAGTACTTC. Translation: CASSADRAPAYEQYF.

The CDR3 DNA reads TGTGCCAGCAGCCCATGGGGACAGGGGGATGAAAAACTGTTTTTT. Translated, it gives CASSPWGQGDEKLFF. J is TRBJ1-4 and V is TRBV9; 11 nucleotides match TRBD1. From germline, CDR1 is SGDLS and CDR2 YYNGEE. With V trimmed by 4 bases and J by 6 bases, 5 bases remained unmatched. This CDR3 is 15 amino acids long.

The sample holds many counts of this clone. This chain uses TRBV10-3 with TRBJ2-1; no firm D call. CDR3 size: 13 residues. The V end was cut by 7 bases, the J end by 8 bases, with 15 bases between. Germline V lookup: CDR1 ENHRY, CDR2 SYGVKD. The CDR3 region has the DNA TGTGCCATCAACAAGGACCCGTCGGATGAGCAGTTCTTC. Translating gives CAINKDPSDEQFF.

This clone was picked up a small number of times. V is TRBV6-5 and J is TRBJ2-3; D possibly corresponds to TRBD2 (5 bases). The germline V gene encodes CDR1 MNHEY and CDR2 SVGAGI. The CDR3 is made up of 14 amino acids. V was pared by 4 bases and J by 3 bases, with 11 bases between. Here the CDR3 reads CASSSRTSTDTQYF. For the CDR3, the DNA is TGTGCCAGCAGTTCAAGGACTTCGACAGATACGCAGTATTTT.

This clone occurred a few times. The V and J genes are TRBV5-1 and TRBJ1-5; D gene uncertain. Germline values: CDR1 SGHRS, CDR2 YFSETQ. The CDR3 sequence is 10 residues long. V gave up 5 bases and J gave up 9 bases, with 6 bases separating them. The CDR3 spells CASRSRPQHF. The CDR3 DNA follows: TGCGCCAGCAGGTCACGGCCCCAGCATTTT.

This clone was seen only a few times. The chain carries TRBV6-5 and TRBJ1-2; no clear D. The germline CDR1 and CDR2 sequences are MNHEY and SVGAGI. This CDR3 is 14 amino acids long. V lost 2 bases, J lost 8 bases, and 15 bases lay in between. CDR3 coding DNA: TGTGCCAGCAGTTACGACCTTAGGGTTGAGGGCTACACCTTC. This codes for CASSYDLRVEGYTF.

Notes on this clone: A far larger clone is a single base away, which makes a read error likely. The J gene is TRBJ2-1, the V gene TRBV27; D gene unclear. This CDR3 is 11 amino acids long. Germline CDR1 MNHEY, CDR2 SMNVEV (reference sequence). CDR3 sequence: CASSGMAEQLF. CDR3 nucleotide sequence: TGTGCCAGCAGTGGGATGGCTGAGCAGCTCTTC.

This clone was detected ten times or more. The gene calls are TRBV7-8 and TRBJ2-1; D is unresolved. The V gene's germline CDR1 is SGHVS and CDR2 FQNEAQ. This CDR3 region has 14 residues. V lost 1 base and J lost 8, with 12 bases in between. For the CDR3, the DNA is TGTGCCAGCAGCTTAGTTCTCGTTCGAGATGAGCAGTTCTTC. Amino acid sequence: CASSLVLVRDEQFF.

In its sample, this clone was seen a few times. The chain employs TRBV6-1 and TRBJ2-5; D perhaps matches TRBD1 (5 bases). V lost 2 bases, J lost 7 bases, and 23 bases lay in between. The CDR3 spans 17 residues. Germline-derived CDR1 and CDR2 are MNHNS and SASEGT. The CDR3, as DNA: TGTGCCAGCAGTGAAAGTCCGGCCAGGGTAATTCAGGTGACCCAGTACTTC. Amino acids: CASSESPARVIQVTQYF.

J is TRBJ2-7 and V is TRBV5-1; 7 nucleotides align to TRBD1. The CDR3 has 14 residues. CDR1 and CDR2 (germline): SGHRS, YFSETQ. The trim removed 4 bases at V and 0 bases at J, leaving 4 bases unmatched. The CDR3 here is CASSKGQSSYEQYF. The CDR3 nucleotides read TGCGCCAGCAGCAAGGGACAGAGCTCCTACGAGCAGTACTTC.

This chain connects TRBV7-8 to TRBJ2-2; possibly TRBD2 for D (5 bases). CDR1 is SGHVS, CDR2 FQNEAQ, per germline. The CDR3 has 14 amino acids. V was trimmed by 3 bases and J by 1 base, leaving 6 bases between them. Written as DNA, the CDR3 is TGTGCCAGCAGCTTCCGGGGGAACACCGGGGAGCTGTTTTTT. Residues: CASSFRGNTGELFF.

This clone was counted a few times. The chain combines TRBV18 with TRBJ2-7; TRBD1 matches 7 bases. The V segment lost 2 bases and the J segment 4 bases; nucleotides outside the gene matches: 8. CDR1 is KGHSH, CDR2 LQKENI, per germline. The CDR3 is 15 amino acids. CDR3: CASSPGSGQEYEQYF. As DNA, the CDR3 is TGTGCCAGCTCACCAGGCTCTGGACAGGAGTACGAGCAGTACTTC.

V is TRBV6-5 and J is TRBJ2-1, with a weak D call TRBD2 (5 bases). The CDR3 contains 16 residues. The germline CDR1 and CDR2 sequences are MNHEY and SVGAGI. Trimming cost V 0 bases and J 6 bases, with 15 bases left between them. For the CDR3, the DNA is TGTGCCAGCAGTTACTCAGGGCGAAGGGCGGGCAATGAGCAGTTCTTC. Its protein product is CASSYSGRRAGNEQFF.

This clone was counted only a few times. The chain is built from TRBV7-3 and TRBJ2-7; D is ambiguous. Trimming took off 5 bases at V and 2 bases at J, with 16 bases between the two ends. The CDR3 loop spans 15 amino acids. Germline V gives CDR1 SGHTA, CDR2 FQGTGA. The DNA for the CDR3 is TGTGCCAGCAGCCTAGGTTTACAGTTGGCCTACGAGCAGTACTTC. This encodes CASSLGLQLAYEQYF.

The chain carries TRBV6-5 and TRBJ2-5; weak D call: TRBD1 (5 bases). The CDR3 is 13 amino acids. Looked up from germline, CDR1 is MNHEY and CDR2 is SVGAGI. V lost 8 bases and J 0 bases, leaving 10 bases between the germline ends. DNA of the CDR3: TGTGCCAGCCGTAGACAGAACCAAGAGACCCAGTACTTC. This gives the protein CASRRQNQETQYF.

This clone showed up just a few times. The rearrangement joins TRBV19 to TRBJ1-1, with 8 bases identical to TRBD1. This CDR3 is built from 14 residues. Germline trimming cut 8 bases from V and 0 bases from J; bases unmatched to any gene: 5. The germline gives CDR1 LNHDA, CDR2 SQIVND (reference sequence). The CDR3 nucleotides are TGTGCCAGTGCAGGGGGCCCCATGAACACTGAAGCTTTCTTT. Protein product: CASAGGPMNTEAFF.

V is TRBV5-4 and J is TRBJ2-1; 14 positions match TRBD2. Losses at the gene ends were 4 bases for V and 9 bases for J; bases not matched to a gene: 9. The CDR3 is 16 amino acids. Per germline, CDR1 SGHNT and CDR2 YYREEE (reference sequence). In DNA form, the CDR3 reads TGTGCCAGCAGCCCCAGCGGGACTAGCGGGAGAAGTGAGCAGTTCTTC. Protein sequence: CASSPSGTSGRSEQFF.

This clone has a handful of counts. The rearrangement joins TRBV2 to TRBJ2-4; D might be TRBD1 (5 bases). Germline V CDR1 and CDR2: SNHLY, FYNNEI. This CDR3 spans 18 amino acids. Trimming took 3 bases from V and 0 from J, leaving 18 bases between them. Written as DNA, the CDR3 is TGTGCCAGCAGTGATGAGACAGAGTATCTTCTAGCCAAAAACATTCAGTACTTC. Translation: CASSDETEYLLAKNIQYF.

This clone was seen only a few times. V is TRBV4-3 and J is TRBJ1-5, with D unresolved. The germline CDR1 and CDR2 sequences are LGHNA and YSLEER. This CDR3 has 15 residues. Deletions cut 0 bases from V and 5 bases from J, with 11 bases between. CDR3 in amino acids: CASSQEPGIYQPQHF. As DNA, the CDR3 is TGCGCCAGCAGCCAAGAGCCTGGAATCTATCAGCCCCAGCATTTT.

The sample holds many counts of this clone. The CDR3 is CASTTTAAETQYF. The CDR3 nucleotides are TGTGCCAGTACTACCACAGCCGCGGAGACCCAGTACTTC. The rearrangement links TRBV19 to TRBJ2-5; D is ambiguous. Germline CDR1 is LNHDA and CDR2 is SQIVND (reference sequence). The CDR3 is 13 amino acids. V was cut by 7 bases and J by 5 bases, with 14 bases left in between.

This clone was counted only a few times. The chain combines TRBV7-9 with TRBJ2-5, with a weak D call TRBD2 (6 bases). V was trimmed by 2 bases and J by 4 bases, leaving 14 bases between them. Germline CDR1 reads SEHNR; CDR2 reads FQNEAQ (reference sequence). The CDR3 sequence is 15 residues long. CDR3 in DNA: TGTGCCAGCAGCTTAAATGGTCAGGGAGGAGAGACCCAGTACTTC. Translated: CASSLNGQGGETQYF.

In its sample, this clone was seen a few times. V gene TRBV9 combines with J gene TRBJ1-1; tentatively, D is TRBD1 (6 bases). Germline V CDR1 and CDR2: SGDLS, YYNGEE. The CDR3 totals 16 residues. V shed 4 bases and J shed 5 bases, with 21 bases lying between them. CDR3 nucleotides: TGTGCCAGCAGCTCCCGAAGGGGGGGAGGGCGGACTGAAGCTTTCTTT. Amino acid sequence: CASSSRRGGGRTEAFF. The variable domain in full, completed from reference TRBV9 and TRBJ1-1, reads DSGVTQTPKHLITATGQRVTLRCSPRSGDLSVYWYQQSLDQGLQFLIQYYNGEERAKGNILERFSAQQFPDLHSELNLSSLELGDSALYFCASSSRRGGGRTEAFFGQGTRLTVV.

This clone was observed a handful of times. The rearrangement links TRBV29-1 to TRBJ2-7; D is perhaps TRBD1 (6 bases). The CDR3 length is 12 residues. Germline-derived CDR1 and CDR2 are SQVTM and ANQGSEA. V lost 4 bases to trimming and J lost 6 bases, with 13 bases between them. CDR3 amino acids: CSVATGVVEQYF. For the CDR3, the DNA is TGCAGCGTTGCGACAGGTGTGGTCGAGCAGTACTTC.

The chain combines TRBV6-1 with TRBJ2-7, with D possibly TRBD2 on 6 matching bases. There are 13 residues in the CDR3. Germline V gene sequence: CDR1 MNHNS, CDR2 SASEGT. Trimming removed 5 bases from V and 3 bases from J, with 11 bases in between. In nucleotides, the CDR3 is TGTGCCAGCAGTAAGACTAGTATCTACGAGCAGTACTTC. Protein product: CASSKTSIYEQYF.

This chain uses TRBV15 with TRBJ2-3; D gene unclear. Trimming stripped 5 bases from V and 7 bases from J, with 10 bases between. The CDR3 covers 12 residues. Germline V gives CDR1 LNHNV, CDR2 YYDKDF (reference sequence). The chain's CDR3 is CATSSRWNTQYF. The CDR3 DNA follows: TGTGCCACCAGCTCACGGTGGAATACGCAGTATTTT.